The present entry profiles one TCR beta chain with its context. Antigen: not known. At the DNA level, this CDR3 is encoded by other sequences in the same sample as well. The repertoire was sequenced with immunoSEQ multiplex PCR; TCRdb's copy has only in-frame clones and lacks some. Of about 86,000 clones in the sample, approximately 90% were seen once. Per the germline V gene, CDR1 is MRHNA and CDR2 is SNTAGT. V lost 2 bases to trimming and J lost 6 bases, with 10 bases between them. The CDR3 is 14 amino acids. The data stem from a study of graft-versus-host responses after intestinal transplantation. On the study more broadly: Recipients across the board were started on anti-thymocyte globulin induction, then kept on tacrolimus and steroids for two to three years.

General study findings and limits: Allografts of one patient group, those with graft-donor T cell macrochimerism, had high graft-versus-host to host-versus-graft clonal ratios. Among recipient marrow samples, GvH clones were found; some appeared first in ileum or blood.

This specimen was unstimulated CD4+ T cells sorted from spleen or lymph node cells, taken before transplant. The chain is built from TRBV6-4 and TRBJ2-2; D is uncertain. This TCR was recovered from a human donor who was the organ donor for an intestinal transplant. The CDR3 sequence: CASSDPRVPGELFF. The CDR3 nucleotides read TGTGCCAGCAGTGACCCACGGGTCCCCGGGGAGCTGTTTTTT.